Detailed here is one T cell receptor beta chain. The antigen is not known. These data are taken from a study of CD8+ T cells in alopecia areata. Study results and limitations: Mice showed TCR sharing more clearly than patients did, possibly owing to HLA. More clonal than normal scalp was lesional scalp, particularly alopecia totalis/universalis.

Once RNA had been extracted, it was reverse transcribed into cDNA to act as the sequencing template. Clones were read by immunoSEQ multiplex PCR, and TCRdb kept only the in-frame ones, dropping some. The sample carries about 150,000 clones, about three fifths recorded once. Specimen: CD8+ T cells sorted from blood. This sequence was found in a human donor in good health.

DNA for the CDR3: TGTGCCAGCAGCTTGCTGGGGGATCAGCCCCAGCATTTT. Amino acids: CASSLLGDQPQHF. V and J are TRBV7-9 and TRBJ1-5, with D possibly TRBD1 on 5 matching bases. V was clipped by 3 bases and J by 5 bases, with 8 bases between them. Germline assignment: CDR1 SEHNR and CDR2 FQNEAQ (reference sequence). The CDR3 has 13 residues.